Listed below are T cell receptor beta chains from one sample, sequenced in a study of T-cell reconstitution after alpha-beta-depleted transplantation in children. TCRdb reprocessed the PCR reads with MiXCR, giving one entry per CDR3 protein. The sample lists some 600,000 distinct CDR3 sequences; over 10% were seen once. The specimen was PBMCs, mostly from graft donor cells, collected 360 days after TCRalphabeta/CD19-depleted stem cell transplant. These receptors were obtained from a male patient younger than 18 who had a stem cell transplant for acute myeloid leukemia, so the T cells may come from the graft donor. CDR3s include the opening cysteine and the closing phenylalanine or tryptophan. D genes are given only for firm matches. Clone size is stated in some rows and not others, as once, few, many or a class when expanded.

abundance: NA; j_gene: TRBJ2-7; v_gene: TRBV28; d_gene: NA; CDR3nt: TGTGCCACGCTGGGCCCGATCGGATCCTACGAGCAGTACTTC; CDR3aa: CATLGPIGSYEQYF
abundance: few; j_gene: TRBJ2-3; v_gene: TRBV29-1; d_gene: NA; CDR3nt: TGCAGCGTTGAAACAGCCGCCACCCCCACAGATACGCAGTATTTT; CDR3aa: CSVETAATPTDTQYF
abundance: few; j_gene: TRBJ2-3; v_gene: TRBV7-7; d_gene: NA; CDR3nt: TGTGCTAGCAGCTCCGGAGGGGCCTCGCCTAGCACAGATACGCAGTATTTT; CDR3aa: CASSSGGASPSTDTQYF
abundance: few; j_gene: TRBJ2-5; v_gene: TRBV13; d_gene: TRBD1; CDR3nt: TGTGCCAGCAGTCCTCAGACAGGGCCCGGAGAGACCCAGTACTTC; CDR3aa: CASSPQTGPGETQYF
abundance: many; j_gene: TRBJ2-5; v_gene: TRBV29-1; d_gene: TRBD1; CDR3nt: TGCAGCGTTTATTCAGGGGGCGAGACCCAGTACTTC; CDR3aa: CSVYSGGETQYF
abundance: NA; j_gene: TRBJ2-2; v_gene: TRBV9; d_gene: TRBD1; CDR3nt: TGTGCCAGCAGCGAGAACCGGGACAGGGGGCATAGAACCGGGGAGCTGTTTTTT; CDR3aa: CASSENRDRGHRTGELFF
abundance: NA; j_gene: TRBJ2-1; v_gene: TRBV12-3/TRBV12-4; d_gene: TRBD1; CDR3nt: TGTGCCAGCACCTCGGACAGGGAAGTCCTCAATGAGCAGTTCTTC; CDR3aa: CASTSDREVLNEQFF
abundance: many; j_gene: TRBJ2-1; v_gene: TRBV3-1; d_gene: NA; CDR3nt: TGTGCCAGCAGCCCACCAATGGGGTACAATGAGCAGTTCTTC; CDR3aa: CASSPPMGYNEQFF
abundance: few; j_gene: TRBJ2-6; v_gene: TRBV7-6; d_gene: NA; CDR3nt: TGTGCCAGCAGCTTCCCGCTGGTCCTGGGGGCCAACGTCCTGACTTTC; CDR3aa: CASSFPLVLGANVLTF
abundance: NA; j_gene: TRBJ2-1; v_gene: TRBV20-1; d_gene: NA; CDR3nt: TGCAGTGCGGAGGTCCCACATGAGCAGTTCTTC; CDR3aa: CSAEVPHEQFF
abundance: NA; j_gene: TRBJ1-4; v_gene: TRBV20-1; d_gene: NA; CDR3nt: TGCAGTGCTAGTGGGAGGAGGGCAACTAATGAAAAACTGTTTTTT; CDR3aa: CSASGRRATNEKLFF
abundance: many; j_gene: TRBJ2-7; v_gene: TRBV7-2; d_gene: NA; CDR3nt: TGTGCCAGCAGTTTAAGGCAGGGTTACGAGCAGTACTTC; CDR3aa: CASSLRQGYEQYF
abundance: NA; j_gene: TRBJ2-7; v_gene: TRBV7-9; d_gene: NA; CDR3nt: TGTGCCAGCAGCACATGGGGGGACGCCGAGCAGTACTTC; CDR3aa: CASSTWGDAEQYF
abundance: few; j_gene: TRBJ2-7; v_gene: TRBV27; d_gene: NA; CDR3nt: TGTGCCAGCAGTTTATCTATCAGCATGTTATACGAGCAGTACTTC; CDR3aa: CASSLSISMLYEQYF
abundance: few; j_gene: TRBJ2-3; v_gene: TRBV28; d_gene: TRBD2; CDR3nt: TGTGCCAGCAGTTCCGCTGGGAGGGCCATGGCAGATACGCAGTATTTT; CDR3aa: CASSSAGRAMADTQYF
abundance: few; j_gene: TRBJ1-2; v_gene: TRBV27; d_gene: NA; CDR3nt: TGTGCCAGCAGTTCCCGGGGACTCTATGGCTACACCTTC; CDR3aa: CASSSRGLYGYTF
abundance: few; j_gene: TRBJ2-5; v_gene: TRBV18; d_gene: TRBD1; CDR3nt: TGTGCCAGCTCATCTCGACAGGGCATCCAAGAGACCCAGTACTTC; CDR3aa: CASSSRQGIQETQYF
abundance: few; j_gene: TRBJ1-1; v_gene: TRBV28; d_gene: TRBD1; CDR3nt: TGTGCCAGCAGTTCCCGACAGGGTAGCACTGAAGCTTTCTTT; CDR3aa: CASSSRQGSTEAFF
abundance: NA; j_gene: TRBJ1-4; v_gene: TRBV28; d_gene: NA; CDR3nt: TGTGCCAGCAGTTGGGGGGTGCATGAAAAACTGTTTTTT; CDR3aa: CASSWGVHEKLFF
abundance: many; j_gene: TRBJ2-1; v_gene: TRBV7-2; d_gene: NA; CDR3nt: TGTGCCAGCAGCCTCAGGGAGACAGGAGGAAATGAGCAGTTCTTC; CDR3aa: CASSLRETGGNEQFF
abundance: NA; j_gene: TRBJ2-7; v_gene: TRBV13; d_gene: TRBD2; CDR3nt: TGTGCCAGCAGCTTTGAGACTAGCGGGAGGGCAGGGACTCAGGAGCAGTACTTC; CDR3aa: CASSFETSGRAGTQEQYF
abundance: few; j_gene: TRBJ2-7; v_gene: TRBV7-9; d_gene: NA; CDR3nt: TGTGCCAGCAGCGCTTTATCAGGGGAGCAGTACTTC; CDR3aa: CASSALSGEQYF
abundance: NA; j_gene: TRBJ2-7; v_gene: TRBV7-9; d_gene: TRBD2; CDR3nt: TGTGCCAGCAGCTTAAGGGCAGCGGGAGATCCCCGCTACGAGCAGTACTTC; CDR3aa: CASSLRAAGDPRYEQYF
abundance: NA; j_gene: TRBJ2-1; v_gene: TRBV20-1; d_gene: NA; CDR3nt: TGCAGTGCTAGAGTCACCAACGGTAGGACTCGTTCCTACAATGAGCAGTTCTTC; CDR3aa: CSARVTNGRTRSYNEQFF
abundance: few; j_gene: TRBJ2-5; v_gene: TRBV5-1; d_gene: NA; CDR3nt: TGCGCCAGCAGCACTGGATCACAGCTGTCCGAGACCCAGTACTTC; CDR3aa: CASSTGSQLSETQYF
abundance: NA; j_gene: TRBJ2-3; v_gene: TRBV20-1; d_gene: TRBD2; CDR3nt: TGCAGTGCTAGGGACGGCGGGAGCGGTAAAGATACGCAGTATTTT; CDR3aa: CSARDGGSGKDTQYF
abundance: few; j_gene: TRBJ2-7; v_gene: TRBV20-1; d_gene: TRBD2; CDR3nt: TGCAGTGAGAGGACTAGCGGGACCTACGAGCAGTACTTC; CDR3aa: CSERTSGTYEQYF
abundance: many; j_gene: TRBJ2-5; v_gene: TRBV5-6; d_gene: TRBD1; CDR3nt: TGTGCCAGTAACCGCCCCGGGACAGCGGTTGAGACCCAGTACTTC; CDR3aa: CASNRPGTAVETQYF
abundance: few; j_gene: TRBJ2-1; v_gene: TRBV11-1; d_gene: TRBD2; CDR3nt: TGTGCCAGCAGCTTAGGACTAGCCGGGGGAAAGCCCATATACAATGAGCAGTTCTTC; CDR3aa: CASSLGLAGGKPIYNEQFF
abundance: NA; j_gene: TRBJ2-5; v_gene: TRBV30; d_gene: NA; CDR3nt: TGTGCCTGGAGTGTGTTGGCGGGGAAGAAAGAGACCCAGTACTTC; CDR3aa: CAWSVLAGKKETQYF
abundance: many; j_gene: TRBJ2-3; v_gene: TRBV24-1; d_gene: TRBD2; CDR3nt: TGTGCCACCAGTGATAACGGGGGGTCCACAGATACGCAGTATTTT; CDR3aa: CATSDNGGSTDTQYF
abundance: NA; j_gene: TRBJ2-5; v_gene: TRBV5-1; d_gene: NA; CDR3nt: TGCGCCAGCAGCCCGGGGACTCCGAGAGAGACCCAGTACTTC; CDR3aa: CASSPGTPRETQYF
abundance: many; j_gene: TRBJ2-3; v_gene: TRBV11-2; d_gene: NA; CDR3nt: TGTGCCAGCAGCTTAGGACAGAACCCTAGCACAGATACGCAGTATTTT; CDR3aa: CASSLGQNPSTDTQYF
abundance: NA; j_gene: TRBJ1-1; v_gene: TRBV28; d_gene: NA; CDR3nt: TGTGCCAGCAGTTTAGCCAACAAGCTCAGGGGACATGAAGCTTTCTTT; CDR3aa: CASSLANKLRGHEAFF
abundance: few; j_gene: TRBJ2-1; v_gene: TRBV7-2; d_gene: TRBD2; CDR3nt: TGTGCCAGCAGCGGTAGCGGACTAGCGGGAGGCCGAAATGAGCAGTTCTTC; CDR3aa: CASSGSGLAGGRNEQFF
abundance: NA; j_gene: TRBJ2-7; v_gene: TRBV21-1; d_gene: NA; CDR3nt: TGTGCCACCGGACGGGACAGAGCCTACGAGCAGTACTTC; CDR3aa: CATGRDRAYEQYF
abundance: few; j_gene: TRBJ2-5; v_gene: TRBV3-1; d_gene: NA; CDR3nt: TGTGCCAGCAGCCAAGAGACGAGGACGGGAGAGACCCAGTACTTC; CDR3aa: CASSQETRTGETQYF
abundance: many; j_gene: TRBJ2-3; v_gene: TRBV7-2; d_gene: NA; CDR3nt: TGTGCCAGCACGTCCTGGACTCCCTGGTTGGCAGATACGCAGTATTTT; CDR3aa: CASTSWTPWLADTQYF
abundance: NA; j_gene: TRBJ2-3; v_gene: TRBV6-1; d_gene: NA; CDR3nt: TGTGCCAGCAAAGAGTCAGGGCCAGATACGCAGTATTTT; CDR3aa: CASKESGPDTQYF
abundance: few; j_gene: TRBJ1-2; v_gene: TRBV7-2; d_gene: TRBD1; CDR3nt: TGTGCCAGCAGCTTAGGCAGGGGGGACTCTGGCTACACCTTC; CDR3aa: CASSLGRGDSGYTF
abundance: few; j_gene: TRBJ2-7; v_gene: TRBV7-6; d_gene: NA; CDR3nt: TGTGCCAGCAGCTTAGCCGCTCCATCCTACGAGCAGTACTTC; CDR3aa: CASSLAAPSYEQYF
abundance: few; j_gene: TRBJ2-7; v_gene: TRBV28; d_gene: TRBD2; CDR3nt: TGTGCCAGCAGTTTAAGGGCTAGCGGAGCCTACGAGCAGTACTTC; CDR3aa: CASSLRASGAYEQYF
abundance: few; j_gene: TRBJ2-7; v_gene: TRBV28; d_gene: NA; CDR3nt: TGTGCCAGCAGTTTATGGGGAATATCGGGGTCCTACGAGCAGTACTTC; CDR3aa: CASSLWGISGSYEQYF
abundance: few; j_gene: TRBJ1-4; v_gene: TRBV5-1; d_gene: NA; CDR3nt: TGCGCCAGCAGCTTGGACAGGTTTGCAACTAATGAAAAACTGTTTTTT; CDR3aa: CASSLDRFATNEKLFF
abundance: NA; j_gene: TRBJ2-7; v_gene: TRBV7-8; d_gene: NA; CDR3nt: TGTGCCAGCAGCTCGAAACCGGGCGCGGGAAACGAGCAGTACTTC; CDR3aa: CASSSKPGAGNEQYF
abundance: NA; j_gene: TRBJ1-5; v_gene: TRBV7-9; d_gene: NA; CDR3nt: TGTGCCAGCAGCTTTGCTTCGGGACATAGCAATCAGCCCCAGCATTTT; CDR3aa: CASSFASGHSNQPQHF
abundance: NA; j_gene: TRBJ2-7; v_gene: TRBV6-2/TRBV6-3; d_gene: TRBD2; CDR3nt: TGTGCCAGCAGTTCCTCCGGGACTAGCGGGAGTTACGAGCAGTACTTC; CDR3aa: CASSSSGTSGSYEQYF
abundance: few; j_gene: TRBJ2-5; v_gene: TRBV7-2; d_gene: TRBD2; CDR3nt: TGTGCCAGCAGCCGCTCTAGCGGGACTCGCGAGACCCAGTACTTC; CDR3aa: CASSRSSGTRETQYF
abundance: few; j_gene: TRBJ2-7; v_gene: TRBV29-1; d_gene: NA; CDR3nt: TGCAGCGTCGGAGCGACTAGGCGGGATATATACGAGCAGTACTTC; CDR3aa: CSVGATRRDIYEQYF
abundance: many; j_gene: TRBJ2-3; v_gene: TRBV27; d_gene: TRBD2; CDR3nt: TGTGCCAGCAGCTACTTCGGGACTACTCGGGCGTCGGATACGCAGTATTTT; CDR3aa: CASSYFGTTRASDTQYF
abundance: few; j_gene: TRBJ2-7; v_gene: TRBV5-6; d_gene: NA; CDR3nt: TGTGCCAGCAGCTTCGCCCAGCGCCTTAAATTCTACGAGCAGTACTTC; CDR3aa: CASSFAQRLKFYEQYF
abundance: many; j_gene: TRBJ1-4; v_gene: TRBV12-3/TRBV12-4; d_gene: NA; CDR3nt: TGTGCCAGCAGTTTTCGAGGGGGTAGGCTGGGTGAAAAACTGTTTTTT; CDR3aa: CASSFRGGRLGEKLFF
abundance: NA; j_gene: TRBJ2-7; v_gene: TRBV7-9; d_gene: TRBD1; CDR3nt: TGTGCCAGCAGCTTAGGGACAGGGGTCCCTAGTTGGGAGCAGTACTTC; CDR3aa: CASSLGTGVPSWEQYF
abundance: few; j_gene: TRBJ1-4; v_gene: TRBV4-3; d_gene: TRBD1; CDR3nt: TGCGCCAGCAGCCAAGATTGGCACAGGGGGATAATGGGAACTAATGAAAAACTGTTTTTT; CDR3aa: CASSQDWHRGIMGTNEKLFF
abundance: few; j_gene: TRBJ2-3; v_gene: TRBV10-3; d_gene: TRBD2; CDR3nt: TGTGCCATCAGCGAGGGAGGGATCCGGGGCACAGATACGCAGTATTTT; CDR3aa: CAISEGGIRGTDTQYF
abundance: NA; j_gene: TRBJ2-7; v_gene: TRBV7-2; d_gene: TRBD2; CDR3nt: TGTGCCAGCAGTTTCGGACTAGCGGGAGGGGGAGGCGAGCAGTACTTC; CDR3aa: CASSFGLAGGGGEQYF
abundance: NA; j_gene: TRBJ1-2; v_gene: TRBV12-3/TRBV12-4; d_gene: NA; CDR3nt: TGTGCCAGCAGTTTACGACGACAGTACTATGGCTACACCTTC; CDR3aa: CASSLRRQYYGYTF
abundance: few; j_gene: TRBJ2-5; v_gene: TRBV19; d_gene: NA; CDR3nt: TGTGCCAGTAGTATGAAGAGCCAAGAGACCCAGTACTTC; CDR3aa: CASSMKSQETQYF
abundance: NA; j_gene: TRBJ2-7; v_gene: TRBV20-1; d_gene: TRBD2; CDR3nt: TGCAGTGCTAGCGCTAGCCCTGGACTAGCGGGCACCTACGAGCAGTACTTC; CDR3aa: CSASASPGLAGTYEQYF